This T cell receptor beta chain was obtained from a study of blood T cell repertoires in COVID-19. Trimming removed 4 bases from V and 3 bases from J, with 6 bases in between. The CDR3 sequence is 12 residues long. Germline lookup yields CDR1 SNHLY and CDR2 FYNNEI. Clones were sequenced by immunoSEQ multiplex PCR, and TCRdb holds only the in-frame ones, with some missing. Among roughly 390,000 clones listed, more than 70% were seen once. The V call is TRBV2, the J call TRBJ1-2; D is perhaps TRBD1 (6 bases). The sequence was obtained from a young woman with COVID-19, enrolled during active disease. The sequencing input was peripheral blood. The CDR3 reads CASSGTDYGYTF. The CDR3 nucleotides read TGTGCCAGCAGTGGGACAGACTATGGCTACACCTTC.